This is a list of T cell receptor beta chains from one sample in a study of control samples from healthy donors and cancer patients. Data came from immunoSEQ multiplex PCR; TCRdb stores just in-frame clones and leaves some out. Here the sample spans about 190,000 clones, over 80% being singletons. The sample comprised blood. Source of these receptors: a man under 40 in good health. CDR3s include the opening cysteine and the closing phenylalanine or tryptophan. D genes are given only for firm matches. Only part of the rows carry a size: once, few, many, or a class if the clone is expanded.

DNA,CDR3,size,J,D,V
TGTGCCAGCAGCTTAACGACAGGGGGCGCCCCCTACGAGCAGTACTTC,CASSLTTGGAPYEQYF,.,TRBJ2-7,TRBD1,TRBV9
TGTGCCAGCAGCTCTGACACCGGGGAGCTGTTTTTT,CASSSDTGELFF,.,TRBJ2-2,.,TRBV7-7
TGTGCCAGCTCACCTTATTACCCCCCCATGAACACTGAAGCTTTCTTT,CASSPYYPPMNTEAFF,.,TRBJ1-1,.,TRBV18
TGTGCCAGCACCCCGGGACAGGGGGCGAACGAAAAACTGTTTTTT,CASTPGQGANEKLFF,few,TRBJ1-4,TRBD1,TRBV7-9
TGTGCCAGCAGCCCAGGGTTTAACTATGGCTACACCTTC,CASSPGFNYGYTF,.,TRBJ1-2,.,TRBV11-2
TGTGCCAGCGGGGCAGGGGTAGGCAATCAGCCCCAGCATTTT,CASGAGVGNQPQHF,.,TRBJ1-5,.,TRBV27
TGTGCCAGCTCACCGCGGGAGGAGATGAACACTGAAGCTTTCTTT,CASSPREEMNTEAFF,.,TRBJ1-1,.,TRBV18
TGTGCCAGCAGCCAGTTAACTTCCTACGAGCAGTACTTC,CASSQLTSYEQYF,.,TRBJ2-7,.,TRBV14
TGTGCCAGCAGCTTCCGGGACAGGGGAACTGAAGCTTTCTTT,CASSFRDRGTEAFF,once,TRBJ1-1,TRBD1,TRBV27
TGTGCCAGCACCTTCTTACAGGGGAACTATGGCTACACCTTC,CASTFLQGNYGYTF,.,TRBJ1-2,TRBD1,TRBV6-6
TGCGCCAGCACTGTGACAGGGGACTATGGCTACACCTTC,CASTVTGDYGYTF,.,TRBJ1-2,TRBD1,TRBV5-1
TGTGCCAGCAGTGAAGGGATAGCGGGGGGGCAAGAGACCCAGTACTTC,CASSEGIAGGQETQYF,.,TRBJ2-5,TRBD2,TRBV2
TGCGCCAGCAGCTTGGATAGTCCAGTAGCCGGCAATGAGCAGTTCTTC,CASSLDSPVAGNEQFF,.,TRBJ2-1,.,TRBV5-1
TGTGCCACCAGCAGAGATCGGGCTCTGTGGGAAAAACTGTTTTTT,CATSRDRALWEKLFF,.,TRBJ1-4,.,TRBV15
TGTGCCAGCAGGGGACCTGAAAACACCATATATTTT,CASRGPENTIYF,.,TRBJ1-3,.,TRBV12-3/TRBV12-4
TGTGCCAGCAGCTTAAGAGGGGGACAAACTAATGAAAAACTGTTTTTT,CASSLRGGQTNEKLFF,.,TRBJ1-4,.,TRBV11-2
TGTGCCAGCAGGGGCGGCCTTTCCTCAGATACGCAGTATTTT,CASRGGLSSDTQYF,.,TRBJ2-3,.,TRBV2
TGCGCCAGCAGCTTGGCTGGACAGGGGGTAGAGGCTGGCTACACCTTC,CASSLAGQGVEAGYTF,.,TRBJ1-2,TRBD1,TRBV5-1
TGTGCCAGCAGCTCGAGACAGGGTTATGAAAAACTGTTTTTT,CASSSRQGYEKLFF,few,TRBJ1-4,TRBD1,TRBV7-9
TGTGCCAGCAGTGAGTACAACGGCGGCTACACCTTC,CASSEYNGGYTF,.,TRBJ1-2,.,TRBV2
TGTGCCACCAGCCGGGACGGCCCGAATGAAAAACTGTTTTTT,CATSRDGPNEKLFF,.,TRBJ1-4,.,TRBV15
TGTGCCAGCAGCTTAATCAGGGGCGTTGGGACTGAAGCTTTCTTT,CASSLIRGVGTEAFF,.,TRBJ1-1,.,TRBV7-2
TGCGCCAGCAGCTCGAGGCCCCTTTCTAACTATGGCTACGCCTTC,CASSSRPLSNYGYAF,.,TRBJ1-2,.,TRBV5-1
TGTGCCTGGAGTGTACAGCAGTCGTATGGCTACACCTTC,CAWSVQQSYGYTF,.,TRBJ1-2,.,TRBV30
TGTGCCAGTAGTATGGGATGGAGGACTGAAGCTTTCTTT,CASSMGWRTEAFF,.,TRBJ1-1,.,TRBV19
TGTGCCAGCAGCCCCCGGTTCACCGGGGAGCTGTTTTTT,CASSPRFTGELFF,few,TRBJ2-2,.,TRBV5-4
TGTGCCAGCAGTTTATCCGGACCCTACGAGCAGTACTTC,CASSLSGPYEQYF,once,TRBJ2-7,.,TRBV28
TGTGCCAGCAGCTTAGGGACAGGTGCTCGAGGTGGCTACACCTTC,CASSLGTGARGGYTF,few,TRBJ1-2,TRBD1,TRBV7-8
TGTGCCAGCAGCATGGACGGAGCGAGCAATCAGCCCCAGCATTTT,CASSMDGASNQPQHF,once,TRBJ1-5,.,TRBV6-5
TGTGCCAGCAGCTCGAGGACAGGGGGTGAAGGTGAAAAACTGTTTTTT,CASSSRTGGEGEKLFF,.,TRBJ1-4,TRBD1,TRBV13
TGTGCCAGCGGGCGACAGGGGTCCTACGAGCAGTACTTC,CASGRQGSYEQYF,.,TRBJ2-7,TRBD1,TRBV5-4
TGTGCCAGCAGTTCTCGGATGGAAGCTTTCTTT,CASSSRMEAFF,.,TRBJ1-1,.,TRBV12-3/TRBV12-4
TGTGCCTCACGACAGGGGAACACCGGGGAGCTGTTTTTT,CASRQGNTGELFF,.,TRBJ2-2,TRBD1,TRBV7-8
TGTGCCAGCAGTCAAGACAGGGGCCATGGCTACACCTTC,CASSQDRGHGYTF,.,TRBJ1-2,TRBD1,TRBV2
TGTGCCAGCAGCTCTCTAGCGGGGGCTAAGGAGCAGTACTTC,CASSSLAGAKEQYF,few,TRBJ2-7,TRBD2,TRBV7-2
TGTGCCAGCAGCCTGGGGACAGTTAGGAACACTGAAGCTTTCTTT,CASSLGTVRNTEAFF,.,TRBJ1-1,TRBD1,TRBV7-3
TGTGCTAGTGGGAGATTTACCGAAAGACTAGCGGCCTACAATGAGCAGTTCTTC,CASGRFTERLAAYNEQFF,.,TRBJ2-1,TRBD2,TRBV12-5
TGTGCCAGCAGCTCCCAGAGGGGGAACACTGAAGCTTTCTTT,CASSSQRGNTEAFF,.,TRBJ1-1,.,TRBV7-2
TGTGCCAGCAGTAAAGGACGAGTCGGCTACGAGCAGTACTTC,CASSKGRVGYEQYF,.,TRBJ2-7,.,TRBV6-6
TGTGCCAGCAGGTTTCGGACAGTCCGCGAATCACCCCTCCACTTT,CASRFRTVRESPLHF,once,TRBJ1-6,.,TRBV5-6
TGTGCCAGCAGTGAATCACTAGCTGTAGATACGCAGTATTTT,CASSESLAVDTQYF,.,TRBJ2-3,.,TRBV6-1
TGTGCCAGCAGTTTCAACAGGGTTGGGAGCAATCAGCCCCAGCATTTT,CASSFNRVGSNQPQHF,.,TRBJ1-5,.,TRBV5-8
TGTGCCACCAGCAGTCAGGGCTATAATTCACCCCTCCACTTT,CATSSQGYNSPLHF,.,TRBJ1-6,.,TRBV15
TGTGCCAGCAGCTTGAACGGGGGAGGAGAAGCTTTCTTT,CASSLNGGGEAFF,.,TRBJ1-1,.,TRBV5-6
TGTGCCAGTTTAAGGGACGCCTTGGGCGATCAGCCCCAGCATTTT,CASLRDALGDQPQHF,.,TRBJ1-5,.,TRBV19
TGTGCCAGCAGTGAAGCGCTTGGGGAAAAACTGTTTTTT,CASSEALGEKLFF,.,TRBJ1-4,.,TRBV6-1
TGTGCCAGCAGCCAAGCGGGGGGGCAAGGTGAGCAGTTCTTC,CASSQAGGQGEQFF,.,TRBJ2-1,TRBD2,TRBV6-2/TRBV6-3
TGTGCCACCTGGGGAGGGGGCAACACCGGGGAGCTGTTTTTT,CATWGGGNTGELFF,.,TRBJ2-2,.,TRBV24-1
TGTGCCAGCAGTTTAACCGGGGCGGCCTACGAGCAGTACTTC,CASSLTGAAYEQYF,.,TRBJ2-7,.,TRBV27
TGCGCCAGCAGGGCGACGGCGGCGCAGGGGGGTAGCGAGCAGTACTTC,CASRATAAQGGSEQYF,.,TRBJ2-7,.,TRBV5-1
TGTGCCAGCAGCTGGGACGGGAATGAAAAACTGTTTTTT,CASSWDGNEKLFF,.,TRBJ1-4,.,TRBV5-5
TGCGCCAGCAGCTTGGCGGGGGTTGGGACTGAAGCTTTCTTT,CASSLAGVGTEAFF,.,TRBJ1-1,.,TRBV5-1
TGCGCCAGCAGTCAACCCACCAGGGGAGGCGAGCAGTACTTC,CASSQPTRGGEQYF,.,TRBJ2-7,.,TRBV23-1